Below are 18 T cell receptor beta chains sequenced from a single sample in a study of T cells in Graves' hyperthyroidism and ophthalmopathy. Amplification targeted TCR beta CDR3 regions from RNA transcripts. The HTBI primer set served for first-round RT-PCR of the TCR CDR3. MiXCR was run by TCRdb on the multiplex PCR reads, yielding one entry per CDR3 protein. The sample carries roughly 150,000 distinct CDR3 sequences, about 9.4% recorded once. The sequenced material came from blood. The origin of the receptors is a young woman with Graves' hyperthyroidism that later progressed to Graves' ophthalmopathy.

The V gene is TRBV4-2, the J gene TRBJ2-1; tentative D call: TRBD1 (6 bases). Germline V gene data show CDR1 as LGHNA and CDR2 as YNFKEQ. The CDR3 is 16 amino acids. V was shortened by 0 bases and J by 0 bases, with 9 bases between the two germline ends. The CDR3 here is CASSQETGDSYNEQFF. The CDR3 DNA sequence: TGTGCCAGCAGCCAAGAGACAGGCGACTCCTACAATGAGCAGTTCTTC.

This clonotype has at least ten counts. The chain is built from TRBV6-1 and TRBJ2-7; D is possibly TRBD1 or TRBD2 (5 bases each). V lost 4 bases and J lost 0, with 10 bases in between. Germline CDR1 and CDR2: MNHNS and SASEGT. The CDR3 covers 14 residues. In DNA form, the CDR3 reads TGTGCCAGCAGTGGGGACCCTCGCTCCTACGAGCAGTACTTC. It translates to CASSGDPRSYEQYF.

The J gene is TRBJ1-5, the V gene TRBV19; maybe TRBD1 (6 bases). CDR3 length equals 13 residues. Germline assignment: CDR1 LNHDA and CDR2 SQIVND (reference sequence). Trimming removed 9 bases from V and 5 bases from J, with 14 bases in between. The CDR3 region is CASTEDSDQPQHF. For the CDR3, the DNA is TGTGCCAGCACCGAGGACAGCGATCAGCCCCAGCATTTT.

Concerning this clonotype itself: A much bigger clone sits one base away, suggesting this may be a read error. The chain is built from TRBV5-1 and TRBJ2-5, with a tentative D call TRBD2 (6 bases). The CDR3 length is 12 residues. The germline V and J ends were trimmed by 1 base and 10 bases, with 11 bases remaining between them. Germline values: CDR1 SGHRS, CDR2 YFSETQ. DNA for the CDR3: TGCGCCAGCAGCTTGTCGGGAGACGTCCAGTACTTC. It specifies CASSLSGDVQYF.

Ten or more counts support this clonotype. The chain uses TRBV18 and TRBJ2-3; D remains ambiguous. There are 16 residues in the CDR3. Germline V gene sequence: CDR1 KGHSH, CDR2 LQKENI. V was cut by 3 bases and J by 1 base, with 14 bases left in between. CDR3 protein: CASSPELELGTDTQYF. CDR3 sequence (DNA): TGTGCCAGCTCACCCGAGCTAGAGTTGGGCACAGATACGCAGTATTTT. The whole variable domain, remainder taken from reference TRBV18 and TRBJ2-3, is NAGVMQNPRHLVRRRGQEARLRCSPMKGHSHVYWYRQLPEEGLKFMVYLQKENIIDESGMPKERFSAEFPKEGPSILRIQQVVRGDSAAYFCASSPELELGTDTQYFGPGTRLTVL.

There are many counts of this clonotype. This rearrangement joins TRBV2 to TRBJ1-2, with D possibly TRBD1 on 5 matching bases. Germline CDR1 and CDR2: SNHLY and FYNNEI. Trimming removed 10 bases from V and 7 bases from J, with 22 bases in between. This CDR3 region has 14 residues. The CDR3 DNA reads TGTGCCACCCAGGGTACATTTATGTCGAGTGGCTACACCTTC. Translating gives CATQGTFMSSGYTF.

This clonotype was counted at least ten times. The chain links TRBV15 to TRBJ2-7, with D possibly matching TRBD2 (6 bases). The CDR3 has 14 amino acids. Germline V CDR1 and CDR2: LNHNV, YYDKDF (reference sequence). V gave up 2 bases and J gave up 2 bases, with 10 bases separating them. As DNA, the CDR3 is TGTGCCACCAGCAGAACCGGGACTGCCTACGAGCAGTACTTC. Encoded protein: CATSRTGTAYEQYF.

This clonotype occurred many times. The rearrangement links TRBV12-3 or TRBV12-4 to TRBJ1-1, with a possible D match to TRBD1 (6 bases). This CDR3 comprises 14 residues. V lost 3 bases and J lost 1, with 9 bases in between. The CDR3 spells CASSFQGRNTEAFF. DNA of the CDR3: TGTGCCAGCAGTTTTCAGGGGAGGAACACTGAAGCTTTCTTT.

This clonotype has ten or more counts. The CDR3 nucleotides are TGTGCCAGTAGTATGTTATCGGACAGGGACCCCTACAATGAGCAGTTCTTC. Translating it yields CASSMLSDRDPYNEQFF. The chain carries TRBV19 and TRBJ2-1; 8 bases agree with TRBD1. V was clipped by 3 bases and J by 2 bases; unmatched bases: 9. CDR3 length: 17 amino acids. The V gene's germline CDR1 is LNHDA and CDR2 SQIVND (reference sequence).

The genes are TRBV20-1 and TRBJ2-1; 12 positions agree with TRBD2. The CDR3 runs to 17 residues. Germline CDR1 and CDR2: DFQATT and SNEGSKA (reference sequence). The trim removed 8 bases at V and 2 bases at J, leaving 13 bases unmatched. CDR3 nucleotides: TGCAGTCTTAACCTCTTCGCTAGCGGGAGGGCCTACAATGAGCAGTTCTTC. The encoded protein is CSLNLFASGRAYNEQFF.

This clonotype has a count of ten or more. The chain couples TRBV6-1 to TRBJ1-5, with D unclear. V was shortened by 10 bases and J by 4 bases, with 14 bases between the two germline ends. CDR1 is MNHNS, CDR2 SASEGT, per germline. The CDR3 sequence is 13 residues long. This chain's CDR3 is CATSAGPNQPQHF. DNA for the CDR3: TGTGCCACCAGCGCGGGCCCTAATCAGCCCCAGCATTTT.

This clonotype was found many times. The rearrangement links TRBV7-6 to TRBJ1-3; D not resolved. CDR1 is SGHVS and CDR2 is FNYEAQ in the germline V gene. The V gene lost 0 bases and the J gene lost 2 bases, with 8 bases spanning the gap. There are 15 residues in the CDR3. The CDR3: CASSLAEGAGNTIYF. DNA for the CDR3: TGTGCCAGCAGCTTAGCGGAAGGCGCTGGAAACACCATATATTTT.

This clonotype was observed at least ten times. The CDR3 loop reads CASSSSRQAYNEQFF. DNA of the CDR3: TGTGCCAGCAGCTCCTCGCGACAGGCCTACAATGAGCAGTTCTTC. V usage is TRBV7-9 and J usage is TRBJ2-1; D possibly corresponds to TRBD1 (6 bases). The CDR3 totals 15 residues. V was cut by 4 bases and J by 2 bases, with 12 bases left in between. Looked up from germline, CDR1 is SEHNR and CDR2 is FQNEAQ (reference sequence).

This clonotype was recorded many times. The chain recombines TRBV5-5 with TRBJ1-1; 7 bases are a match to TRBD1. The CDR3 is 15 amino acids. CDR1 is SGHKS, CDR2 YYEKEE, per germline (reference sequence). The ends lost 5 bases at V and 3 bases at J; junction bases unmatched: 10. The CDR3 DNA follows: TGTGCCAGCAGGATATCCGGGACAGTCCACACTGAAGCTTTCTTT. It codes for CASRISGTVHTEAFF.

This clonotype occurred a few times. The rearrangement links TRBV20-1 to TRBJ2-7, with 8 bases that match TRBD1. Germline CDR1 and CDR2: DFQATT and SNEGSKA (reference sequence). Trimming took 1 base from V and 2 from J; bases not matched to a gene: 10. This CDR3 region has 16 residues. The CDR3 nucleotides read TGCAGTGCTAGAGGTTCCTACAGGACAGGGACCTACGAGCAGTACTTC. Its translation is CSARGSYRTGTYEQYF.

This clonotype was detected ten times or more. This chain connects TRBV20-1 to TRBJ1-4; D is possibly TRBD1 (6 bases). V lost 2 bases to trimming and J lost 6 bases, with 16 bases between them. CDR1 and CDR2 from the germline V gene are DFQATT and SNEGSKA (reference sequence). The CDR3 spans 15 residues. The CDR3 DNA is TGCAGTGCTAGACCCGACAGGTTCTTAGATGAAAAACTGTTTTTT. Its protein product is CSARPDRFLDEKLFF.

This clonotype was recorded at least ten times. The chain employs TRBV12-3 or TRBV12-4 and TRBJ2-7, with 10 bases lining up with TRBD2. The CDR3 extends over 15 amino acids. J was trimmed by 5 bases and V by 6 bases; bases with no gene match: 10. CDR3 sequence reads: CASSLASGRIHEQYF. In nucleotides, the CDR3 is TGTGCCAGCAGCCTCGCTAGCGGGAGAATCCACGAGCAGTACTTC.

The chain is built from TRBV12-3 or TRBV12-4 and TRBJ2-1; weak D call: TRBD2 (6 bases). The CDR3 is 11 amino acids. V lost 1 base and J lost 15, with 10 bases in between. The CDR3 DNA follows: TGTGCCAGCAGTTTAGAAGGAGGGCGGTTCTTC. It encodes CASSLEGGRFF.